This T cell receptor (beta chain) was retrieved from a study of blood T cell repertoires in COVID-19. For the study at large: PBMCs, B-cell-depleted T cells, or T cells provided the cDNA or gDNA that made up the material.

The V end was cut by 9 bases, the J end by 5 bases, with 20 bases between. The CDR3 contains 14 residues. CDR1 is LNHDA, CDR2 SQIVND, per germline (reference sequence). Authors' processing steps: By means of reference gene primer amplification, nucleated cell counts were estimated. Assay: immunoSEQ multiplex PCR; the TCRdb copy retains only in-frame clones and omits some. The V and J calls and clone size are taken from that table; D and trimming were inferred from the DNA. The table shows roughly 200,000 clones, with around 81% occurring only once. The chain links TRBV19 to TRBJ2-7; maybe TRBD1 (5 bases). Source material: peripheral blood. This TCR was sampled from a middle-aged man with active or convalescent COVID-19. The CDR3 loop reads CASRRDTGGHEQYF. DNA of the CDR3: TGTGCCAGCCGGAGAGATACAGGTGGCCACGAGCAGTACTTC. The full variable domain, rest sourced from reference TRBV19 and TRBJ2-7, is DGGITQSPKYLFRKEGQNVTLSCEQNLNHDAMYWYRQDPGQGLRLIYYSQIVNDFQKGDIAEGYSVSREKKESFPLTVTSAQKNPTAFYLCASRRDTGGHEQYFGPGTRLTVT.